These 14 T cell receptor beta chains came from one sample sequenced in a study of identical twins. From the 5' RACE reads, TCRdb called clonotypes with MiXCR, one entry per CDR3 protein. This sample has approximately 260,000 distinct CDR3 sequences, with around 8% found just once. The sample also formed part of further work on yellow fever vaccine responses in identical twins.

The source material was CD8+ T cells sorted from blood. Receptors were obtained from a young woman in good health.

This clonotype came up many times. The chain links TRBV11-2 to TRBJ2-7; D is unresolved. The length of the CDR3 is 12 residues. Between the trimmed V and J ends, which lost 5 bases and 5 bases, there was a span of 10 bases. Germline values: CDR1 SGHAT, CDR2 FQNNGV. As DNA, the CDR3 is TGTGCCAGCAGCCCGGACCAACACGAGCAGTACTTC. It codes for CASSPDQHEQYF.

This clonotype was detected many times. The rearrangement uses TRBV29-1 and TRBJ2-1; 11 bases line up with TRBD2. V shed 7 bases and J 7 bases; nucleotides not matched to a gene: 6. The CDR3 is made up of 13 amino acids. Germline CDR1 reads SQVTM; CDR2 reads ANQGSEA. CDR3 protein: CSALGLADNEQFF. The CDR3, as DNA: TGCAGCGCTCTGGGACTAGCGGATAATGAGCAGTTCTTC.

Relative to its sample, this clonotype is medium-sized. This chain links TRBV9 with TRBJ1-1; possibly TRBD1 for D (5 bases). Trimming removed 3 bases at V and 1 base at J, with 7 bases between. Germline V gene data show CDR1 as SGDLS and CDR2 as YYNGEE. This CDR3 has 13 residues. CDR3 coding DNA: TGTGCCAGCAGCGATGGGGGGAACACTGAAGCTTTCTTT. This gives the protein CASSDGGNTEAFF.

The rearrangement joins TRBV6-5 to TRBJ1-1, with D possibly matching TRBD1 (5 bases). Germline V CDR1 and CDR2: MNHEY, SVGAGI. The CDR3 is made up of 17 amino acids. The V end lost 2 bases, the J end lost 0 bases, and 16 bases lay between the germline ends. CDR3 in amino acids: CASSYPDSRPMNTEAFF. DNA for the CDR3: TGTGCCAGCAGTTACCCCGACAGCCGACCGATGAACACTGAAGCTTTCTTT.

This clonotype was counted only a few times. The chain joins TRBV25-1 to TRBJ2-2; 7 bases are shared with TRBD1. Germline CDR1 MGHDK, CDR2 SYGVNS. CDR3 length: 16 residues. V lost 2 bases and J lost 5; bases outside the gene matches: 8. The DNA for the CDR3 is TGTGCCAGCAGTGAAGCTAGACAGGGAAGGACCGGGGAGCTGTTTTTT. Amino acid sequence: CASSEARQGRTGELFF.

This chain links TRBV7-9 with TRBJ2-1; 7 nucleotides match TRBD2. The CDR3 has 11 residues. CDR1 and CDR2 from the germline V gene are SEHNR and FQNEAQ (reference sequence). V shed 6 bases, J shed 9 bases, and the junction held 2 bases outside the gene matches. CDR3 coding DNA: TGTGCCAGCAGGGGGGGGGTTGAGCAGTTCTTC. Translating gives CASRGGVEQFF.

This clonotype was seen more than once but under ten times. The V gene is TRBV27, the J gene TRBJ2-5, with D tentatively TRBD1 or TRBD2 (6 bases each). The CDR3 sequence is 15 residues long. Germline CDR1 reads MNHEY; CDR2 reads SMNVEV (reference sequence). Between the trimmed V and J ends, which lost 6 bases and 1 base, there was a span of 15 bases. CDR3 residues: CASRPHEGGQETQYF. The CDR3, as DNA: TGTGCCAGCAGGCCCCATGAGGGGGGCCAAGAGACCCAGTACTTC.

This clonotype was seen many times. V gene TRBV27 combines with J gene TRBJ2-7; TRBD1 matches 7 bases. V lost 5 bases, J lost 2 bases, and 9 bases stayed unmatched. The CDR3 loop spans 15 amino acids. From germline, CDR1 is MNHEY and CDR2 SMNVEV (reference sequence). The DNA for the CDR3 is TGTGCCAGCAGTATCTCCGGGACAGCTGCCTACGAGCAGTACTTC. This encodes CASSISGTAAYEQYF.

This chain joins TRBV6-1 and TRBJ2-7, with 9 bases identical to TRBD1. The V gene's germline CDR1 is MNHNS and CDR2 SASEGT. V was pared by 4 bases and J by 7 bases, with 8 bases of the junction left unmatched. The CDR3 consists of 14 residues. The CDR3 sequence: CASSVGQGGREQYF. The CDR3 nucleotides read TGTGCCAGCAGTGTGGGACAGGGAGGAAGGGAGCAGTACTTC.

This clonotype has only a few counts. The rearrangement uses TRBV28 and TRBJ2-5, with a possible D match to TRBD2 (5 bases). Germline CDR1 is MDHEN and CDR2 is SYDVKM. The CDR3 consists of 16 residues. The V gene lost 4 bases and the J gene lost 4 bases, with 19 bases spanning the gap. DNA for the CDR3: TGTGCCAGCAGTTACCCCCGGGATCCCGACGGAGAGACCCAGTACTTC. Its translation is CASSYPRDPDGETQYF.

This chain uses TRBV20-1 with TRBJ1-1; weak D call: TRBD1 (5 bases). The CDR3 runs to 16 residues. Germline CDR1 DFQATT, CDR2 SNEGSKA (reference sequence). Trimming pared 1 base from V and 6 bases from J, leaving 21 bases between. The CDR3: CSARALYKAEGPEAFF. The CDR3 DNA follows: TGCAGTGCTAGAGCCCTGTATAAGGCGGAGGGACCTGAAGCTTTCTTT.

The V gene is TRBV30, the J gene TRBJ2-2, with 7 bases fitting TRBD1. Germline V lookup: CDR1 GTSNPN, CDR2 SVGIG (reference sequence). The trim removed 5 bases at V and 0 bases at J, leaving 3 bases unmatched. The CDR3 is 14 amino acids. CDR3 region: CAWGTEANTGELFF. CDR3 DNA: TGTGCCTGGGGGACAGAGGCGAACACCGGGGAGCTGTTTTTT. The variable domain in full, with the rest retrieved from reference TRBV30 and TRBJ2-2, is SQTIHQWPATLVQPVGSPLSLECTVEGTSNPNLYWYRQAAGRGLQLLFYSVGIGQISSEVPQNLSASRPQDRQFILSSKKLLLSDSGFYLCAWGTEANTGELFFGEGSRLTVL.

This chain uses TRBV11-2 with TRBJ2-5, with D uncertain. The CDR3 consists of 14 residues. Trimming shortened V by 5 bases and J by 5 bases, and 15 bases separated the two germline ends. Germline V lookup: CDR1 SGHAT, CDR2 FQNNGV. The CDR3 DNA is TGTGCCAGCAGCCCTATTCTAGATTTTGAGACCCAGTACTTC. This sequence encodes CASSPILDFETQYF.

This clonotype showed up many times. This chain links TRBV29-1 with TRBJ2-3; possibly TRBD1 for D (6 bases). The V end lost 4 bases, the J end lost 1 base, and 9 bases lay between the germline ends. The CDR3 has 13 residues. Per the germline V gene, CDR1 is SQVTM and CDR2 is ANQGSEA. In DNA form, the CDR3 reads TGCAGCGTTGTCCCAGGGGGCACAGATACGCAGTATTTT. Residues: CSVVPGGTDTQYF.